Listed here are 5 T cell receptor beta chains from one sample, sequenced in a study of cytomegalovirus exposure and HLA in healthy donors. Amplification used 60 Vbeta primers and 13 Jbeta primers. The protocol was immunoSEQ multiplex PCR, while the TCRdb copy is restricted to in-frame clones and leaves out a portion. The repertoire holds some 120,000 clones, with 82% as singletons. The sample comprised PBMCs. The receptor source for this set is a male donor in good health and CMV-seropositive.

The chain links TRBV19 to TRBJ2-3, with 13 bases matching TRBD2. The CDR3 spans 17 residues. V lost 4 bases and J lost 0; bases outside the gene matches: 4. Germline CDR1 and CDR2: LNHDA and SQIVND (reference sequence). CDR3 sequence reads: CASSTRGLAGSTDTQYF. The CDR3 nucleotides read TGTGCCAGTAGTACCCGGGGACTAGCGGGAAGCACAGATACGCAGTATTTT.

The gene calls are TRBV7-8 and TRBJ2-5; D unresolved. V shed 7 bases and J shed 5 bases, with 5 bases lying between them. Germline V gene sequence: CDR1 SGHVS, CDR2 FQNEAQ. This CDR3 is 10 amino acids long. In nucleotides, the CDR3 is TGTGCCAGCACCGGGGAGACCCAGTACTTC. It codes for CASTGETQYF.

This clone was detected once. This chain links TRBV27 with TRBJ1-2, with TRBD1 matching 7 bases. This CDR3 comprises 15 residues. Germline V CDR1 and CDR2: MNHEY, SMNVEV (reference sequence). J was trimmed by 4 bases and V by 8 bases; bases with no gene match: 13. The DNA of the CDR3 is TGTGCCAGCGCCCCTCGGGACAGCTCTTTCTATGGCTACACCTTC. Its protein product is CASAPRDSSFYGYTF.

This chain links TRBV5-1 with TRBJ2-3, with 9 bases aligning to TRBD2. The trim removed 3 bases at V and 0 bases at J, leaving 5 bases unmatched. This CDR3 has 16 amino acids. Germline CDR1 and CDR2: SGHRS and YFSETQ. CDR3 DNA sequence: TGCGCCAGCAGCTCGGGCACTAGCGGGAGCACAGATACGCAGTATTTT. This translates into CASSSGTSGSTDTQYF. The full variable domain, rest sourced from reference TRBV5-1 and TRBJ2-3, is KAGVTQTPRYLIKTRGQQVTLSCSPISGHRSVSWYQQTPGQGLQFLFEYFSETQRNKGNFPGRFSGRQFSNSRSEMNVSTLELGDSALYLCASSSGTSGSTDTQYFGPGTRLTVL.

V usage is TRBV27 and J usage is TRBJ2-7, with TRBD1 matching 7 bases. The CDR3 is 13 amino acids. Germline V CDR1 and CDR2: MNHEY, SMNVEV (reference sequence). The V and J ends lost 5 bases and 3 bases, in that order; junction bases with no gene match: 4. The CDR3 protein is CASSTRQGYEQYF. CDR3 nucleotides: TGTGCCAGCAGTACAAGACAGGGCTACGAGCAGTACTTC.